This is a list of T cell receptor beta chains from one sample in a study of cytomegalovirus exposure and HLA in healthy donors. Here immunoSEQ multiplex PCR was the method, and the copy in TCRdb shows in-frame clones only, minus some. The table includes roughly 93,000 clones, 74% detected once. The specimen sequenced was PBMCs. Receptor source: a male donor in good health and CMV-seronegative. CDR3s include the opening cysteine and the closing phenylalanine or tryptophan. A D gene is named only where the DNA matches it firmly. Some rows mark clone size as missing; the rest say once, few, many or name a class of expanded clone.

D gene | clone size | J gene | V gene | CDR3 protein | CDR3 DNA
TRBD1 | . | TRBJ2-5 | TRBV5-6 | CASSLDRDRGLPETQYF | TGTGCCAGCAGCTTGGACCGGGACAGGGGGCTTCCAGAGACCCAGTACTTC
TRBD2 | . | TRBJ2-1 | TRBV2 | CASRMGLAGHEQFF | TGTGCCAGCAGGATGGGACTAGCGGGCCATGAGCAGTTCTTC
. | . | TRBJ2-7 | TRBV28 | CASSLSGTEQYF | TGTGCCAGCAGTTTATCGGGGACAGAGCAGTACTTC
TRBD2 | . | TRBJ2-7 | TRBV4-2 | CASSQDPLAGTYEQYF | TGTGCCAGCAGCCAAGACCCCCTAGCGGGAACCTACGAGCAGTACTTC
TRBD2 | . | TRBJ2-7 | TRBV5-6 | CASSLELAGVRAYEQYF | TGTGCCAGCAGCTTGGAACTAGCGGGAGTCCGGGCCTACGAGCAGTACTTC
TRBD1 | few | TRBJ2-6 | TRBV19 | CASRPGQFSGANVLTF | TGTGCCAGTAGGCCGGGACAGTTCTCTGGGGCCAACGTCCTGACTTTC
. | . | TRBJ2-7 | TRBV6-1 | CASSSDRFSYEQYF | TGTGCCAGCAGTAGCGACAGGTTCTCCTACGAGCAGTACTTC
. | few | TRBJ2-7 | TRBV6-1 | CASSAPGHWTYEQYF | TGTGCCAGCAGTGCACCGGGACACTGGACCTACGAGCAGTACTTC
. | . | TRBJ2-7 | TRBV19 | CASRRTEAYEQYF | TGTGCCAGCAGAAGGACGGAGGCCTACGAGCAGTACTTC
. | . | TRBJ1-5 | TRBV7-2 | CASSLAPGLNQPQHF | TGTGCCAGCAGCTTAGCGCCAGGGCTCAATCAGCCCCAGCATTTT
TRBD2 | . | TRBJ2-7 | TRBV5-1 | CASSLAATSGSYEQYF | TGCGCCAGCAGCTTGGCAGCGACTAGCGGATCCTACGAGCAGTACTTC
. | . | TRBJ2-7 | TRBV13 | CASSLGLGKHLYEQYF | TGTGCCAGCAGCTTAGGCCTAGGTAAGCACCTCTACGAGCAGTACTTC
TRBD2 | . | TRBJ2-1 | TRBV15 | CATSSYSGPPYNEQFF | TGTGCCACCAGCAGTTATAGCGGGCCCCCCTACAATGAGCAGTTCTTC
TRBD1 | . | TRBJ1-5 | TRBV30 | CAWSVDRASNQPQHF | TGTGCCTGGAGTGTAGACAGGGCAAGCAATCAGCCCCAGCATTTT
TRBD2 | . | TRBJ2-1 | TRBV30 | CAWIKGLAGVDEQFF | TGTGCCTGGATAAAGGGACTAGCGGGAGTGGATGAGCAGTTCTTC
TRBD1 | . | TRBJ1-4 | TRBV5-4 | CASSVIQGANEKLFF | TGTGCCAGCAGCGTAATTCAGGGGGCTAATGAAAAACTGTTTTTT
TRBD2 | . | TRBJ2-1 | TRBV9 | CASSVGSSGMSNEQFF | TGTGCCAGCAGCGTAGGGTCTAGCGGGATGAGCAATGAGCAGTTCTTC
. | . | TRBJ1-1 | TRBV6-1 | CASSEAEAVGAFF | TGTGCCAGCAGTGAAGCGGAGGCGGTTGGCGCTTTCTTT
. | . | TRBJ2-7 | TRBV6-1 | CASRGQGHSYEQYF | TGTGCCAGCAGGGGGCAGGGACACTCCTACGAGCAGTACTTC
TRBD2 | . | TRBJ2-1 | TRBV19 | CASSIKAGVNDEQFF | TGTGCCAGTAGTATCAAAGCGGGAGTAAACGATGAGCAGTTCTTC
. | once | TRBJ2-5 | TRBV20-1 | CSAPEETQYF | TGCAGTGCCCCGGAAGAGACCCAGTACTTC
TRBD2 | . | TRBJ2-1 | TRBV10-3 | CAISTGTSGRYNEQFF | TGTGCCATCAGTACGGGGACTAGCGGGCGCTACAATGAGCAGTTCTTC
. | few | TRBJ1-1 | TRBV29-1 | CSVLTEMNTEAFF | TGCAGCGTGTTGACAGAAATGAACACTGAAGCTTTCTTT
. | . | TRBJ1-4 | TRBV19 | CASTGVREKLFF | TGTGCCAGTACCGGGGTACGGGAAAAACTGTTTTTT
TRBD1 | . | TRBJ2-3 | TRBV27 | CASSSTGTGWTDTQYF | TGTGCCAGCAGTTCCACCGGGACAGGGTGGACAGATACGCAGTATTTT
. | medium-sized | TRBJ1-5 | TRBV7-2 | CASSPGGSSNQPQHF | TGTGCCAGCAGCCCAGGTGGCAGTAGCAATCAGCCCCAGCATTTT
TRBD1 | . | TRBJ2-3 | TRBV27 | CASSIRRGTGSTDTQYF | TGTGCCAGCAGTATAAGGCGGGGGACAGGGAGCACAGATACGCAGTATTTT
. | few | TRBJ1-5 | TRBV5-1 | CASSLTPRGSNQPQHF | TGCGCCAGCAGCTTAACCCCCCGGGGTAGCAATCAGCCCCAGCATTTT
TRBD1 | few | TRBJ2-5 | TRBV7-9 | CASSLAGTGIEETQYF | TGTGCCAGCAGCTTGGCCGGGACAGGGATCGAAGAGACCCAGTACTTC
. | . | TRBJ1-2 | TRBV28 | CAHQEGRGFYGYTF | TGTGCCCATCAAGAGGGCAGGGGCTTCTATGGCTACACCTTC
. | . | TRBJ1-5 | TRBV6-6 | CASSYQQYNQPQHF | TGTGCCAGCAGTTACCAACAGTACAATCAGCCCCAGCATTTT
. | . | TRBJ1-2 | TRBV19 | CASSIRAEAYGYTF | TGTGCCAGTAGTATCAGGGCCGAGGCCTATGGCTACACCTTC
. | few | TRBJ1-5 | TRBV19 | CASSVPGGPQHF | TGTGCCAGTAGTGTACCCGGAGGGCCCCAGCATTTT
. | once | TRBJ1-5 | TRBV19 | CASSIEWGLNQPQHF | TGTGCCAGTAGTATTGAGTGGGGACTCAATCAGCCCCAGCATTTT
. | . | TRBJ2-1 | TRBV28 | CASSTGFTVYNEQFF | TGTGCCAGCAGCACAGGGTTCACTGTTTACAATGAGCAGTTCTTC
. | . | TRBJ2-1 | TRBV27 | CASSLNLRSSYNEQFF | TGTGCCAGCAGTTTGAACCTGAGGAGCTCCTACAATGAGCAGTTCTTC
TRBD1 | . | TRBJ1-3 | TRBV5-4 | CASSSGNRGSGNTIYF | TGTGCCAGCAGCTCGGGAAACAGGGGGTCTGGAAACACCATATATTTT
TRBD1 | . | TRBJ1-5 | TRBV4-2 | CASSQGPRQGDAQPQHF | TGTGCCAGCAGCCAGGGTCCTCGACAGGGGGATGCTCAGCCCCAGCATTTT
. | . | TRBJ2-7 | TRBV7-8 | CASSSRRNSYEQYF | TGTGCCAGCAGCTCCCGGAGAAACTCCTACGAGCAGTACTTC
. | . | TRBJ1-3 | TRBV27 | CASSKGNSGNTIYF | TGTGCCAGCTCAAAGGGGAATTCTGGAAACACCATATATTTT
TRBD1 | few | TRBJ2-7 | TRBV11-3 | CASSLDKDRCSYEQYF | TGTGCCAGCAGCTTAGATAAGGACAGGTGCTCCTACGAGCAGTACTTC
. | . | TRBJ1-5 | TRBV19 | CASSTHSNQPQHF | TGTGCCAGTAGCACACATAGCAATCAGCCCCAGCATTTT
. | . | TRBJ1-4 | TRBV4-3 | CASSQGTGEKLFF | TGCGCCAGCAGCCAAGGGACGGGGGAAAAACTGTTTTTT
TRBD1 | . | TRBJ1-4 | TRBV28 | CASSRDRDRDEKLFF | TGTGCCAGCAGTCGCGACCGGGACAGGGATGAAAAACTGTTTTTT
TRBD2 | few | TRBJ2-2 | TRBV9 | CASSRAGGKHGELFF | TGTGCCAGCAGCCGGGCGGGGGGGAAGCACGGGGAGCTGTTTTTT
. | . | TRBJ2-2 | TRBV5-1 | CASSPTVGPGELFF | TGCGCCAGCAGCCCGACTGTAGGTCCGGGGGAGCTGTTTTTT